This TCR beta chain came from a study of OX40 agonist ivuxolimab in advanced cancers. General notes on the study: Ivuxolimab, which targeted the costimulatory receptor OX40 (CD134), was an agonistic, fully human IgG2 monoclonal antibody. Intravenous ivuxolimab was administered to patients every 2 weeks at six dose levels: 0.01, 0.1, 0.3, 1.5, 3 and 10 mg/kg. Of the roughly 52 dose-escalation patients, hepatocellular carcinoma was present in some 19, melanoma in around 15, renal cell carcinoma in 9 and head and neck cancer in 9. The dose-escalation cohort was about 87% male with a mean age of roughly 62 years, ranging from about 23 to 85. Patients were allowed to have had prior anti-PD-1, anti-PD-L1 or anti-CTLA-4 therapy, and 30% to 40% of the dose-escalation patients had been treated with checkpoint inhibitors. Partial responses occurred in three dose-escalation patients: two with cutaneous melanoma and one with hepatocellular carcinoma. The point of sequencing TCRbeta in the periphery was to test whether ivuxolimab changed TCR sequence diversity and drove clonal T-cell expansion. The paper describes the monotherapy dose-escalation part (N = 52 patients) of the phase I trial of ivuxolimab. Study-level results and caveats: On average, CD8+ T cells showed more expanded clones than CD4+ T cells after ivuxolimab. The antigen specificity of the clonally expanded peripheral T cells was not determined. Low levels of normalized T-cell clonal expansion were also seen in some nonresponding patients. In partial responders in the 0.1-3.0 mg/kg groups, normalized peripheral clonal expansion was found to be among the lowest, especially among CD8+ T cells. At doses of 0.1 to 3.0 mg/kg, clonal expansion of both CD4+ and CD8+ blood T cells was observed from baseline to week 6.

V drops 4 bases and J drops 7 bases, leaving 8 bases in between. The CDR3 contains 11 residues, cysteine and phenylalanine counted. Of the read, only the CDR3 DNA is kept; its 33 bases are in frame from base 1. CDR1 and CDR2 are drawn from the germline V gene: KGHSY, FQNENV. The trial excluded patients who had a history of autoimmune disease or who were on systemic immunosuppression. Peripheral blood for TCR sequencing was drawn from every dose cohort at baseline, at cycle 4 day 1 and at cycle 7 day 1. The samples were drawn from a first-in-human, open-label, multicenter phase I dose-escalation trial of ivuxolimab. Adults with locally advanced or metastatic melanoma, renal cell carcinoma, hepatocellular carcinoma or head and neck squamous cell carcinoma were enrolled in the trial. CD4+ and CD8+ T cells were sorted separately from peripheral blood before TCR sequencing. Genomic DNA was isolated from the sorted cells so that the TCRbeta CDR3 region could be sequenced. TCRbeta CDR3 regions were sequenced using the immunoSEQ Assay. What TCRdb holds here is the immuneACCESS table cut down to in-frame rearrangements. Part of the clones is not present; checked against another copy, under half of the missing clones reflect an unresolved V gene, and the others are unexplained. The sample contains about 28,000 clones, 70% to 80% of them found a single time. The ten biggest clones cover roughly 11% of the sample.

A note on this clone: The antigen it recognizes is unknown. Base qualities are missing; no much larger clone stands one base away.

The sequence was obtained from an adult with an advanced solid tumor such as melanoma, head and neck, liver or kidney cancer. The chain couples TRBV16 to TRBJ2-7; the best D guess is TRBD1, with 5 bases matching. Sequences were derived from CD4+ or CD8+ T cells sorted from blood, sampled in a trial of the OX40 agonist ivuxolimab. DNA sequence: TGTGCCAGCAGCCTCGACAGAGAGCAGTACTTC. Translated, this gives CASSLDREQYF.